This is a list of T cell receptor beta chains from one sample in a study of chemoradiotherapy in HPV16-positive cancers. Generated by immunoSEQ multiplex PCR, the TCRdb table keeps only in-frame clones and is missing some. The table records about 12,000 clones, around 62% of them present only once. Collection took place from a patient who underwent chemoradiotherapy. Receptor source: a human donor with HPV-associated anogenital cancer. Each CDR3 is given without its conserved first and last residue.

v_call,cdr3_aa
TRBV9,ASSVVDGNTIY
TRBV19,ASRRTRGSYNEQF
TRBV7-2,ASSWRDTDTQY
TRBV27,ASSPLAGGIGRTDTQY
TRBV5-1,ASSLDHPRQTQY
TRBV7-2,ASSLAGVDYEQY
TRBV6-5,ASSYSLMRNTEAF
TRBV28,ASSFGQGGGYT
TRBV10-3,AISEPTGGNGYT
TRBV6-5,ASTQGLWVNSPLH
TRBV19,ASSNRGGGELF
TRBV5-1,ASSLASLAGVDEQF
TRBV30,AWRLTGHGYT
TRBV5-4,ASSLRSGKETQY
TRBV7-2,ASSPGHGGSSISNQPQH
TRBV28,ASSRATSGSSYEQY
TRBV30,AWRGIDYGYT
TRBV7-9,ASSSRTSRSFNEQF
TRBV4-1,ASSRLTRDYEQY
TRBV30,AWNQGRTEAF
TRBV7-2,ASSLIGGVEQF
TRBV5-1,ASRLEETQY
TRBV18,ASSPGATYGYT
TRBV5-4,ASSLEGRANEQF
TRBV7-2,ASSSFYGYT
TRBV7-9,ASSTNTYEQY
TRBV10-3,ATSLGAGELF
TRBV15,ATSVQGGNQPQH
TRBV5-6,ASSESSYEQY
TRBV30,AWRQGGGGYT
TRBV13,ASSLHRVGAGANVLT
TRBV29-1,SVEGLADQSSYNEQF
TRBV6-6,ASRTENTIY
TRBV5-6,ASSTRGLDGTQY
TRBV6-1,ASLNPRQGYQPQH
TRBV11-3,ASSAADLASSYNEQF
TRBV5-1,ASSPRDRSLQETQY
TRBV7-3,ASSLGASYEQY
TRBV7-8,ASSLGVFTGERETQY
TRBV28,VVRGGATSYEQY
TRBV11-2,ASSLSSQGNYGYT
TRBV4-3,ASSQEGGTGRGDTQY
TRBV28,ASSLPVNTEAF
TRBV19,ASRPGKVGNTIY
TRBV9,ASSADGAVGWDTQY
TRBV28,ASSPRWQGYSPLH
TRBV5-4,ASSLWAGTYEQY
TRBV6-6,ASSFTGQGFNQPQH
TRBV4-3,ASSQDYLASYEQY
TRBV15,ATSKRAGGDNEQF
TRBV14,ASSQGVPGLAGGPRSYNEQF
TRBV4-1,ASSQERGNYGYT
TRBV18,ASSPPQGQEPNTEAF